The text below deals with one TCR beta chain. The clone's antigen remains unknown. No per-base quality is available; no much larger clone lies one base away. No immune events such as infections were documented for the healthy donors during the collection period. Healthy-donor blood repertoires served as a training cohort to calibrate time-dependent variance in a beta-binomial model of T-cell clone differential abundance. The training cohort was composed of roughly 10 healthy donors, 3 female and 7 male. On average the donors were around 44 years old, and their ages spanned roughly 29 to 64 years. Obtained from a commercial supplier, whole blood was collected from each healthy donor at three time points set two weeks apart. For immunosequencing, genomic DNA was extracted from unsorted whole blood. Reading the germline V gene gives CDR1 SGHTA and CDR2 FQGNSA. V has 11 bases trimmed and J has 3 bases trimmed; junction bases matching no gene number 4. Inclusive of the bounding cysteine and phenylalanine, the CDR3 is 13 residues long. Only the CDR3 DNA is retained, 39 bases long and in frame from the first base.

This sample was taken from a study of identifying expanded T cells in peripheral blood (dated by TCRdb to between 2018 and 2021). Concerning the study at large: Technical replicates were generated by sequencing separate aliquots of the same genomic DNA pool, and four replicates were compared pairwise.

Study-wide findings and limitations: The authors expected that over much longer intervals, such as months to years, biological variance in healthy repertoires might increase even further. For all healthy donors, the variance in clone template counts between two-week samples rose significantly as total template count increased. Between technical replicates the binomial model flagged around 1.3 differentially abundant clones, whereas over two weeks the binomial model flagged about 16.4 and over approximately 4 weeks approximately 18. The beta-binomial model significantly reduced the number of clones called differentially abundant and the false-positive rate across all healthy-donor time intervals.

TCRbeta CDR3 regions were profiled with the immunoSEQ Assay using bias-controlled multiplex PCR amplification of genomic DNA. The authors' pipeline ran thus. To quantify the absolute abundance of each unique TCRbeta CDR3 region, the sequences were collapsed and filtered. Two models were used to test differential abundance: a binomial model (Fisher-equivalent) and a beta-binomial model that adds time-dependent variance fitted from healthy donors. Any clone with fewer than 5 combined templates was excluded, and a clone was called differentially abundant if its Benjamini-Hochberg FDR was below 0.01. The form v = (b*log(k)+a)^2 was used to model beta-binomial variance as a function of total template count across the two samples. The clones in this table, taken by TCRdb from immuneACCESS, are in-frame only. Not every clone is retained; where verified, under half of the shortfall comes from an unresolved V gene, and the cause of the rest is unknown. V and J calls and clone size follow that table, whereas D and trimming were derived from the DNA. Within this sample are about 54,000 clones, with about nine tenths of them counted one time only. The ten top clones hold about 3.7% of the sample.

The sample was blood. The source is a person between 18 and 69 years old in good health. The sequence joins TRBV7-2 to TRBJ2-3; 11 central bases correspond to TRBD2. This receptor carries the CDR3 CASRLAGTDTQYF. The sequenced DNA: TGTGCCTCTAGACTAGCGGGAACAGATACGCAGTATTTT.